The source of this T cell receptor beta chain is a study of blood T cell repertoires in COVID-19. The protocol was immunoSEQ multiplex PCR, while the TCRdb copy is restricted to in-frame clones and leaves out a portion. The profile covers roughly 200,000 clones, with 70% to 90% appearing a single time and over 2.5% taken by the ten largest. Germline CDR1 and CDR2: SGHDT and YYEEEE. CDR3 length: 16 residues. Between the trimmed V and J ends, which lost 2 bases and 7 bases, there was a span of 19 bases. This clonotype originated in a man aged 60 to 75 with acute or convalescent COVID-19. The sequenced sample was peripheral blood. The rearrangement joins TRBV5-6 to TRBJ2-1, with D perhaps TRBD1 (6 bases). The CDR3 sequence: CASSFFWGRIMNEQFF. In DNA form, the CDR3 reads TGTGCCAGCAGCTTCTTTTGGGGGCGAATCATGAATGAGCAGTTCTTC.